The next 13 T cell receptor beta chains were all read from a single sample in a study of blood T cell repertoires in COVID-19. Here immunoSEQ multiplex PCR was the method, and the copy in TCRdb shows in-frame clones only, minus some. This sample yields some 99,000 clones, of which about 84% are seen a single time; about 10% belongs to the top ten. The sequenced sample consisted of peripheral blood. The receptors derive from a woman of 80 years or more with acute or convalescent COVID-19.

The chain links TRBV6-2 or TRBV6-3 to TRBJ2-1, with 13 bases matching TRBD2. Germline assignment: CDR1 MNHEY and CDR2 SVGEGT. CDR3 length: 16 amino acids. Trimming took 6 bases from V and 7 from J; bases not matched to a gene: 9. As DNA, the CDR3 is TGTGCCAGCAGCCCGAGGACTAGCGGGGGACCTAATGAGCAGTTCTTC. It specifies CASSPRTSGGPNEQFF.

The CDR3 here is CASSESGQGTPLHF. The CDR3 DNA sequence: TGCGCCAGCAGTGAGTCGGGACAAGGAACACCCCTCCACTTT. The chain has TRBV10-1 and TRBJ1-6, with D possibly being TRBD1 (6 bases). Germline values: CDR1 WNHNN, CDR2 SYGVQD (reference sequence). The germline V and J ends were trimmed by 0 bases and 11 bases, with 11 bases remaining between them. This CDR3 comprises 14 residues.

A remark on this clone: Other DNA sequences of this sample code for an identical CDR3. The CDR3 nucleotides are TGCGCCAGCAGCTTGGCCCTGGCTAGCGGGGGAATAGAGACCCAGTACTTC. Translated, it gives CASSLALASGGIETQYF. The rearrangement uses TRBV5-1 and TRBJ2-5; 10 bases align to TRBD2. This CDR3 region has 17 residues. Germline V gene lookup returns CDR1 SGHRS and CDR2 YFSETQ. V dropped 0 bases and J dropped 4; count of bases not matched to a gene: 9.

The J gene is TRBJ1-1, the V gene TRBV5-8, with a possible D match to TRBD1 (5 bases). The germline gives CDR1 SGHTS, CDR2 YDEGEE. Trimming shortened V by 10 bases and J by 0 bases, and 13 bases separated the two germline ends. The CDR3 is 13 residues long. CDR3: CASTGGMNTEAFF. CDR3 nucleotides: TGTGCCTCTACGGGGGGGATGAACACTGAAGCTTTCTTT.

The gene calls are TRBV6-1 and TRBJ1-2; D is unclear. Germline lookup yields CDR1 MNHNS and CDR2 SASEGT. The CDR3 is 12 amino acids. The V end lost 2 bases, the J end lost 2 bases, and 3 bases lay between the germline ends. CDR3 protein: CASSERNYGYTF. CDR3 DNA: TGTGCCAGCAGTGAACGGAACTATGGCTACACCTTC.

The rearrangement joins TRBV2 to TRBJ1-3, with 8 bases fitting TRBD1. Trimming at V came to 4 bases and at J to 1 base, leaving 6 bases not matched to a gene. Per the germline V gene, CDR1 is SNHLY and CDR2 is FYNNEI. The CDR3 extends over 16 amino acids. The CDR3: CASSAGQGISGNTIYF. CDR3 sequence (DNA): TGTGCCAGCAGTGCCGGACAGGGCATTTCTGGAAACACCATATATTTT.

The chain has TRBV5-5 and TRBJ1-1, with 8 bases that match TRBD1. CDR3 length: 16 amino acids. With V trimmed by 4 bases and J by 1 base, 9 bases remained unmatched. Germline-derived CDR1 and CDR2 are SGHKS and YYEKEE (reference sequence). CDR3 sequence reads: CASSRTGQATNTEAFF. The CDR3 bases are TGTGCCAGCAGCAGAACGGGACAGGCGACGAACACTGAAGCTTTCTTT.

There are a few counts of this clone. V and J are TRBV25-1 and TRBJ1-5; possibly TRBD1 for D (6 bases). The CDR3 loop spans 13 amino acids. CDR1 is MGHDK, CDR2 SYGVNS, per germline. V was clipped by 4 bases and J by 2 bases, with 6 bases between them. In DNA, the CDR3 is TGTGCCAGCAGTGGGACAGGCAATCAGCCCCAGCATTTT. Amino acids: CASSGTGNQPQHF. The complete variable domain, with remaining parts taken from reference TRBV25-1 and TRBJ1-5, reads EADIYQTPRYLVIGTGKKITLECSQTMGHDKMYWYQQDPGMELHLIHYSYGVNSTEKGDLSSESTVSRIRTEHFPLTLESARPSHTSQYLCASSGTGNQPQHFGDGTRLSIL.

In nucleotides, the CDR3 is TGTGCCAGCAGCTTAGGACAGAAAGGAAACACCATATATTTT. Translating it yields CASSLGQKGNTIYF. This chain links TRBV5-5 with TRBJ1-3; a weak D match, TRBD1 (6 bases). The CDR3 covers 14 residues. V was pared by 2 bases and J by 4 bases, with 10 bases between. CDR1 is SGHKS, CDR2 YYEKEE, per germline (reference sequence).

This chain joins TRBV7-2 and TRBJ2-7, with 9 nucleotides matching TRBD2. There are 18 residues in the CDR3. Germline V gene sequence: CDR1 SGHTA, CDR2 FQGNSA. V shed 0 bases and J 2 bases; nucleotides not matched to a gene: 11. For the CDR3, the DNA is TGTGCCAGCAGCTTAGCGGGGCCTTTTAGCGGGGGAACCTACGAGCAGTACTTC. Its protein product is CASSLAGPFSGGTYEQYF.

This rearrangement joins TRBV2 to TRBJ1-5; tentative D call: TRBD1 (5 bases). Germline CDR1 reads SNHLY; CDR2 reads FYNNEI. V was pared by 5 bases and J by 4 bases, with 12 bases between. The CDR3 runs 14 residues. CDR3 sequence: CASSITGGNQPQHF. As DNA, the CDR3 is TGTGCCAGCAGTATAACCGGGGGGAATCAGCCCCAGCATTTT.

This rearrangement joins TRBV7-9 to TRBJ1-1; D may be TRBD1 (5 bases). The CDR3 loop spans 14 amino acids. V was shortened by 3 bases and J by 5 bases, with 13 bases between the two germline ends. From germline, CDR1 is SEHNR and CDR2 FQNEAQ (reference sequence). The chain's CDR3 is CASSFQGGDTEAFF. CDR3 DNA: TGTGCCAGCAGCTTCCAGGGCGGGGATACTGAAGCTTTCTTT.

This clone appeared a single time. CDR3 bases: TGTGCCAGCAGCCGGGGACAGGGGGGACGGGAGACCCAGTACTTC. Translated, it gives CASSRGQGGRETQYF. This chain connects TRBV5-8 to TRBJ2-5, with TRBD1 matching 11 bases. Germline V gene data show CDR1 as SGHTS and CDR2 as YDEGEE. The CDR3 loop spans 15 amino acids. The junction had 7 bases not matched to a gene; V was cut back by 4 bases and J by 5 bases. Variable domain in full (rest from reference TRBV5-8 and TRBJ2-5): EAGVTQSPTHLIKTRGQQATLRCSPISGHTSVYWYQQALGLGLQFLLWYDEGEERNRGNFPPRFSGRQFPNYSSELNVNALELEDSALYLCASSRGQGGRETQYFGPGTRLLVL.